This TCR beta chain is drawn from a study of beta chain features in type 1 diabetes. Study observations and caveats: Shorter TCRB CDR3s, moderately but significantly so, marked every one of the four CD4+ subsets in Type 1 diabetes patients. PCR might preferentially amplify shorter templates, equally in patients and controls.

This clone showed up just a few times. Its target is unknown. This CDR3 contains 13 residues. V lost 3 bases to trimming and J lost 2 bases, with 7 bases between them. From germline, CDR1 is SGHDN and CDR2 FVKESK. Since all of the isolated RNA was reverse transcribed, expressed TCRB transcripts were what got sequenced. Measured with immunoSEQ multiplex PCR; TCRdb has only the in-frame clones, and not every one. The sample lists over 600,000 clones, roughly 12% occurring once. Around 100 mL of blood, on average, came from one heparinised draw per donor. Specimen: naive CD4+ T cells from blood. V is TRBV14 and J is TRBJ1-2; D gene ambiguous. The source is a man aged 30-40 years with type 1 diabetes. This CDR3 reads CASSHDNNYGYTF. In DNA form, the CDR3 reads TGTGCCAGCAGCCACGACAACAACTATGGCTACACCTTC. Filled out from reference TRBV14 and TRBJ1-2, the complete variable domain reads EAGVTQFPSHSVIEKGQTVTLRCDPISGHDNLYWYRRVMGKEIKFLLHFVKESKQDESGMPNNRFLAERTGGTYSTLKVQPAELEDSGVYFCASSHDNNYGYTFGSGTRLTVV.